This record looks at one T cell receptor beta chain sequence and its context. The antigen remains undetermined. This sample was taken from a study of T cell responses to AZD1222 COVID-19 vaccine. Clones were read by immunoSEQ multiplex PCR, and TCRdb kept only the in-frame ones, dropping some. The data hold about 120,000 clones, with about 88% observed a single time. Findings and limits, study-wide: Repertoires were collected only later (after the peak T cell response had occurred). At baseline, just a handful of AZD1222 recipients tested seropositive. Among spike-specific TCRs, nearly half reportedly target unmutated variant regions. CD4 TCRs associated with vaccination spanned spike, dominating at 160-218 and 743-854.

Here the sequenced sample was peripheral blood, taken 28 days after the second AZD1222 dose. This TCR was sampled from an adult who received the AZD1222 COVID-19 vaccine.

The CDR3 coding sequence is TGTGCCAGCAGTTTATTATTTCCCGATTCAGCTAACTATGGCTACACCTTC. Protein: CASSLLFPDSANYGYTF. The chain links TRBV28 to TRBJ1-2; D call uncertain. This CDR3 has 17 amino acids. CDR1 and CDR2 from the germline V gene are MDHEN and SYDVKM. The germline V and J ends were trimmed by 1 base and 0 bases, with 15 bases remaining between them.